This T cell receptor beta chain was identified during a study of graft-versus-host responses after intestinal transplantation (dated by TCRdb to about 2021). Broadly, across the study: The transplants that recipients got were multivisceral, liver-intestinal, or isolated intestinal. Donor T cell macrochimerism was defined as a peak of at least 4% donor T cells among recipient peripheral blood mononuclear cells. Every recipient was given anti-thymocyte globulin induction, then maintenance tacrolimus and steroids for approximately 3 years. Alloreactive clones were identified by sequencing pre-transplant mixed lymphocyte reaction products and comparing these products with unstimulated pre-transplant donor and recipient T cells. Samples from a few later patients were sequenced in-house on an Illumina MiSeq with MiXCR processing rather than by the commercial service. Of the 20 to 25 intestinal transplant recipients enrolled in the cohort, one of whom was a retransplant, a few patients without pretransplant specimens were excluded. After intestinal transplantation, graft-versus-host and host-versus-graft alloreactive T cell clones were followed in the graft, circulation and bone marrow using bulk TCR-beta CDR3 sequencing. What the work shows at the level of the full study, not this receptor alone: In the allografts of patients with donor T cell macrochimerism, GvH to HvG T cell clonal ratios were high. GvH clones turned up in recipient bone marrow, with some appearing earlier in ileal mucosa or blood, a pattern consistent with an intestinal mucosal origin. Early after transplant, declines in HvG clones were associated with peak levels of circulating GvH clones. The conclusions were limited by the relatively low number and heterogeneity of the intestinal transplant patients.

Library prep was done by the immunoSEQ multiplex PCR assay. In most patients, genomic DNA was isolated using the Qiagen DNeasy Blood and Tissue Kit and sent frozen to Adaptive Biotechnologies for TCR sequencing. High-throughput TCR-beta CDR3 sequencing of genomic DNA from most patients was performed by Adaptive Biotechnologies. In the paper's pipeline: TCR sequencing data were retrieved from Adaptive's ImmunoSEQ software for 15 to 20 patients, whereas three other patients were processed with MiXCR and VDJtools. To correct CD4 versus CD8 sorting errors, any sequence found in both subsets at a frequency ratio below 5:1 was removed. CDR3 nucleotide sequences shared by donor and recipient were removed because the origin of these sequences could not be assigned. Alloreactive clones required at least 2-fold expansion over unstimulated cells and minimum CFSE-low frequency of 0.002% (template counts) or 0.001% (read counts). Clones were considered mappable if detected in sequenced pre-transplant spleen, lymph node, or MLR CFSE-low populations of the donor or recipient. The cumulative frequency of alloreactive clones was calculated as a percentage of all sequences, weighted by copy number. TCRdb carries this immuneACCESS record with in-frame sequences only. Its versions omit some clonotypes, under half of them owing to an unresolved V gene in the studies checked, with the rest unexplained. V and J calls and clone size are those listed in that table; D and trimming were worked out from the DNA. For this sample the table gives about 130,000 clones, of which approximately 92% were detected only once. The leading ten clones occupy over 0.15% of the sample.

The germline V gene (reference sequence) gives CDR1 as MNHNY and CDR2 as SVGAGI. Germline trimming: 0 bases from V, 6 bases from J; junction bases outside gene matches: 3. Including the terminal cysteine and phenylalanine, the CDR3 comprises 14 residues. Solely the CDR3 DNA is kept, with 42 bases framed from the first base. Taken with the paper, the label for time point translates to: cells obtained before transplantation from donor or recipient. CD3+CD4+ and CD3+CD8+ populations were FACS-sorted from unstimulated pre-transplant donor and recipient cells taken from spleen or lymph nodes. Turning to this clone: The clone's antigen remains unknown. Base qualities are not at hand, and no much larger clone is one base apart.

The sequence was collected from a human donor who received an intestinal transplant. This material consisted of unstimulated CD4+ T cells sorted from spleen or lymph node cells, taken before intestinal transplant. The chain was built from TRBV6-6 and TRBJ2-7; a stretch of 9 junction bases matches TRBD1. The DNA sequence follows: TGTGCCAGCAGTTACTCGACAGGGGGGGGCGAGCAGTACTTC. This is translated as CASSYSTGGGEQYF.